The present TCR beta chain was sequenced within a study of Graves' ophthalmopathy and Graves' hyperthyroidism. Study-level background: Untreated patients at initial diagnosis provided peripheral blood.

The length of the CDR3 is 13 residues. V shed 3 bases and J shed 1 base, with 9 bases lying between them. Germline-derived CDR1 and CDR2 are DFQATT and SNEGSKA (reference sequence). RNA transcripts were the template, and TCR beta CDR3 regions were amplified from them. An initial RT-PCR round employing HTBI primers preceded a second-round multiplex PCR. TCRdb processed the multiplex PCR reads anew with MiXCR; each CDR3 protein has one entry. In the table there are about 620,000 distinct CDR3 sequences, over 20% of which are singletons. The PBMCs used were ones drawn from 10 ml of fresh peripheral blood. Points from the study as a whole: Blood contained most expanded thyroid clonotypes exceeding 0.001 frequency. From stable hyperthyroidism, ophthalmopathy was separated by a 13-signature model with 85% to 90% sensitivity and around 80% specificity.

This clonotype was seen many times. The antigen is unknown. The receptor was isolated from a young woman with stable Graves' hyperthyroidism. Some clones in this sample may be carry-over from other donors' samples. The chain has TRBV20-1 and TRBJ2-5; the D is unclear. Material for sequencing was peripheral blood. CDR3 region: CSARPLIQETQYF. The CDR3, as DNA: TGCAGTGCTAGGCCTTTGATCCAAGAGACCCAGTACTTC.